One and the same sample provided the 27 T cell receptor beta chains below, sequenced in a study of T-cell reconstitution after alpha-beta-depleted transplantation in children. Preparation of the TCRbeta library was carried out with unique molecular identifiers. TCRdb independently ran MiXCR on the PCR reads; one entry per CDR3 protein. The sample consists of around 800,000 distinct CDR3 sequences, approximately 15% of them appearing once. Here the sequenced sample was PBMCs, mostly from graft donor cells, taken 360 days after TCRalphabeta/CD19-depleted stem cell transplant. The receptors stem from a male patient younger than 18 who had a stem cell transplant for acute lymphoblastic leukemia, so the T cells may come from the graft donor.

V usage is TRBV6-5 and J usage is TRBJ1-2; D remains unclear. Germline CDR1 reads MNHEY; CDR2 reads SVGAGI. The CDR3 is 18 amino acids. Trimming took off 0 bases at V and 5 bases at J, with 22 bases between the two ends. The CDR3 DNA reads TGTGCCAGCAGTTACTCGTCTATCGGTCCAATCCCTATATATGGCTACACCTTC. Its protein product is CASSYSSIGPIPIYGYTF.

The chain joins TRBV4-1 to TRBJ2-6, with D perhaps TRBD1 (5 bases). The germline V gene encodes CDR1 MGHRA and CDR2 YSYEKL. This CDR3 region has 16 residues. Trimming cost V 1 base and J 0 bases, with 7 bases left between them. CDR3 nucleotides: TGCGCCAGCAGCCAAGGGGGCTTCTCTGGGGCCAACGTCCTGACTTTC. Protein: CASSQGGFSGANVLTF.

The V and J genes are TRBV4-1 and TRBJ2-5; D is uncertain. Per germline, CDR1 MGHRA and CDR2 YSYEKL. V gave up 5 bases and J gave up 5 bases, with 12 bases separating them. This CDR3 spans 13 amino acids. CDR3 protein: CASSSGRLETQYF. The CDR3 nucleotides read TGCGCCAGCAGCTCCGGACGCTTGGAGACCCAGTACTTC.

The chain employs TRBV4-2 and TRBJ2-3; D gene unclear. V lost 0 bases and J 2 bases, leaving 6 bases between the germline ends. This CDR3 is built from 14 residues. Per the germline V gene, CDR1 is LGHNA and CDR2 is YNFKEQ. The CDR3 sequence: CASSQDLLTDTQYF. In DNA, the CDR3 is TGTGCCAGCAGCCAAGATCTCCTCACAGATACGCAGTATTTT.

This clonotype was seen only a few times. The chain uses TRBV7-2 and TRBJ2-5, with 7 bases lining up with TRBD2. The junction had 6 bases not matched to a gene; V was cut back by 1 base and J by 1 base. This CDR3 has 16 amino acids. Germline V gene sequence: CDR1 SGHTA, CDR2 FQGNSA. The CDR3 protein is CASSLVRLAFQETQYF. The DNA of the CDR3 is TGTGCCAGCAGCTTAGTCCGACTAGCCTTCCAAGAGACCCAGTACTTC.

V and J are TRBV5-8 and TRBJ2-1; D could derive from TRBD1 or TRBD2 (5 bases each). Per the germline V gene, CDR1 is SGHTS and CDR2 is YDEGEE. This CDR3 comprises 18 residues. The germline V and J ends were trimmed by 0 bases and 7 bases, with 23 bases remaining between them. DNA of the CDR3: TGTGCCAGCAGCTTGGGGCGGCTGACAGCCAGGCGGAGGAATGAGCAGTTCTTC. This encodes CASSLGRLTARRRNEQFF.

Many counts were recorded for this clonotype. One junction end does not reproduce the germline sequence, and a read error may be involved. The rearrangement uses TRBV5-1 and TRBJ2-1; 8 positions agree with TRBD2. CDR3 size: 15 residues. Per germline, CDR1 SGHRS and CDR2 YFSETQ. The CDR3 coding sequence is TGTGCCAGCAGTTTTACTAGCGGCACCTACAATGAGCAGTTCTTC. Translating gives CASSFTSGTYNEQFF.

The chain links TRBV5-6 to TRBJ2-7; 9 bases fit TRBD1. Germline assignment: CDR1 SGHDT and CDR2 YYEEEE. V dropped 5 bases and J dropped 6; count of bases not matched to a gene: 6. CDR3 length: 13 residues. This CDR3 is CASRPGQGSEQYF. The CDR3 DNA reads as TGTGCCAGCAGACCGGGACAGGGCAGCGAGCAGTACTTC.

Ten or more counts support this clonotype. The V gene is TRBV30, the J gene TRBJ2-7; D call uncertain. The V gene lost 0 bases and the J gene lost 3 bases, with 9 bases spanning the gap. Germline lookup yields CDR1 GTSNPN and CDR2 SVGIG (reference sequence). The CDR3 loop spans 13 amino acids. The CDR3 region has the DNA TGTGCCTGGAGTGTTTGGGAAAACTACGAGCAGTACTTC. Protein: CAWSVWENYEQYF.

The genes are TRBV29-1 and TRBJ1-1, with unresolved D. Trimming pared 4 bases from V and 0 bases from J, leaving 6 bases between. CDR1 and CDR2 from the germline V gene are SQVTM and ANQGSEA. The length of the CDR3 is 12 residues. The DNA of the CDR3 is TGCAGCGTTGTCCGCGTGAACACTGAAGCTTTCTTT. This encodes CSVVRVNTEAFF.

The sample holds a few counts of this clonotype. V gene TRBV4-1 combines with J gene TRBJ2-4; 9 nucleotides align to TRBD2. The V and J ends lost 8 bases and 6 bases, in that order; junction bases with no gene match: 5. This CDR3 is 13 amino acids long. CDR1 is MGHRA, CDR2 YSYEKL, per germline. CDR3 protein: CASSGTSLNIQYF. For the CDR3, the DNA is TGCGCCAGCTCCGGGACTAGCCTAAACATTCAGTACTTC.

The chain is built from TRBV12-3 or TRBV12-4 and TRBJ2-2; perhaps TRBD2 as D (6 bases). The CDR3 has 16 amino acids. V gave up 3 bases and J gave up 4 bases, with 15 bases separating them. CDR3 sequence: CASSFRRQGGTGELFF. The CDR3, as DNA: TGTGCCAGCAGTTTTCGGAGGCAGGGAGGCACCGGGGAGCTGTTTTTT.

The rearrangement joins TRBV20-1 to TRBJ2-1; 9 nucleotides align to TRBD1. In germline, CDR1 is DFQATT, CDR2 SNEGSKA (reference sequence). CDR3 length equals 15 residues. Losses at the gene ends were 1 base for V and 3 bases for J; bases not matched to a gene: 4. CDR3 sequence reads: CSARGRTGDYNEQFF. Here the CDR3 DNA reads TGCAGTGCTAGAGGACGGACAGGGGACTACAATGAGCAGTTCTTC.

The sample holds many counts of this clonotype. The rearrangement joins TRBV25-1 to TRBJ2-1; 10 bases align to TRBD2. The CDR3 runs to 18 residues. From germline, CDR1 is MGHDK and CDR2 SYGVNS. The V gene end was trimmed by 2 bases and the J gene end by 2 bases; junction bases not matched to a gene: 9. The CDR3 DNA reads TGTGCCAGCAGTGAACCTAGCGGGAGTAGTGGCGCCTACAATGAGCAGTTCTTC. This translates into CASSEPSGSSGAYNEQFF.

This clonotype was observed many times. The CDR3 here is CASSFSSPGQGFTGELFF. The DNA for the CDR3 is TGCGCCAGCAGCTTTAGCTCCCCAGGACAGGGGTTCACCGGGGAGCTGTTTTTT. J is TRBJ2-2 and V is TRBV5-1, with 9 bases lining up with TRBD1. There are 18 residues in the CDR3. The V segment lost 2 bases and the J segment 4 bases; nucleotides outside the gene matches: 12. Germline V lookup: CDR1 SGHRS, CDR2 YFSETQ.

The chain has TRBV5-1 and TRBJ2-2, with D tentatively TRBD2 (5 bases). Per the germline V gene, CDR1 is SGHRS and CDR2 is YFSETQ. V shed 2 bases and J shed 1 base, with 12 bases lying between them. CDR3 size: 16 residues. The CDR3 loop reads CASSFRRGQNTGELFF. DNA for the CDR3: TGCGCCAGCAGCTTCAGACGCGGGCAGAACACCGGGGAGCTGTTTTTT.

This chain joins TRBV27 and TRBJ1-5; TRBD1 agrees at 10 bases. Germline CDR1 reads MNHEY; CDR2 reads SMNVEV (reference sequence). The CDR3 length is 15 residues. V trimming: 0 bases; J trimming: 6 bases; junction bases outside the gene matches: 2. The CDR3 bases are TGTGCCAGCAGTTTATCGCGGACAGGGGGTCAGCCCCAGCATTTT. Amino acid sequence: CASSLSRTGGQPQHF.

This clonotype was seen a few times. This chain joins TRBV14 and TRBJ2-7; tentatively, D is TRBD2 (5 bases). V lost 4 bases and J 6 bases, leaving 22 bases between the germline ends. CDR1 and CDR2 from the germline V gene are SGHDN and FVKESK. The CDR3 length is 16 residues. Here the CDR3 DNA reads TGTGCCAGCAGCCCACCCCGGGCTAGCCTCCCAAGCGAGCAGTACTTC. Residues: CASSPPRASLPSEQYF.

The gene calls are TRBV11-2 and TRBJ1-1; D is unclear. Trimming stripped 3 bases from V and 11 bases from J, with 13 bases between. The germline CDR1 and CDR2 sequences are SGHAT and FQNNGV. The CDR3 loop spans 12 amino acids. The CDR3 nucleotides are TGTGCCAGCAGCTTTATCAAGGGTCCCGCTTTCTTT. It is translated as CASSFIKGPAFF.

This clonotype was seen at least ten times. The chain has TRBV9 and TRBJ2-7; 10 nucleotides agree with TRBD1. The germline V gene encodes CDR1 SGDLS and CDR2 YYNGEE. With V trimmed by 3 bases and J by 2 bases, 8 bases remained unmatched. The CDR3 covers 16 residues. For the CDR3, the DNA is TGTGCCAGCAGCGCAGGGGGACAGGGGTTCACCTACGAGCAGTACTTC. It is translated as CASSAGGQGFTYEQYF. Filled out from reference TRBV9 and TRBJ2-7, the complete variable domain reads DSGVTQTPKHLITATGQRVTLRCSPRSGDLSVYWYQQSLDQGLQFLIQYYNGEERAKGNILERFSAQQFPDLHSELNLSSLELGDSALYFCASSAGGQGFTYEQYFGPGTRLTVT.

This chain uses TRBV5-1 with TRBJ2-7; 10 bases line up with TRBD1. V shed 4 bases, J shed 2 bases, and the junction held 9 bases outside the gene matches. Germline CDR1 and CDR2: SGHRS and YFSETQ. This CDR3 is built from 16 residues. The CDR3 region has the DNA TGCGCCAGCAGCACCACCGGGACAGGGGCCCCCTACGAGCAGTACTTC. Amino acid sequence: CASSTTGTGAPYEQYF.

V and J are TRBV5-5 and TRBJ1-3; D is unresolved. Germline values: CDR1 SGHKS, CDR2 YYEKEE (reference sequence). The germline V and J ends were trimmed by 2 bases and 0 bases, with 12 bases remaining between them. The CDR3 consists of 16 residues. CDR3 sequence reads: CASSFEGFSSGNTIYF. In DNA, the CDR3 is TGTGCCAGCAGCTTTGAAGGATTTTCCTCTGGAAACACCATATATTTT. Full variable domain (missing parts from reference TRBV5-5 and TRBJ1-3): DAGVTQSPTHLIKTRGQQVTLRCSPISGHKSVSWYQQVLGQGPQFIFQYYEKEERGRGNFPDRFSARQFPNYSSELNVNALLLGDSALYLCASSFEGFSSGNTIYFGEGSWLTVV.

The V call is TRBV12-3 or TRBV12-4, the J call TRBJ2-7; D is perhaps TRBD1 or TRBD2 (6 bases each). The CDR3 is made up of 13 amino acids. Trimming shortened V by 1 base and J by 5 bases, and 9 bases separated the two germline ends. CDR3 amino acids: CASSLGGAHEQYF. CDR3 DNA: TGTGCCAGCAGTTTAGGGGGGGCCCACGAGCAGTACTTC.

This clonotype has a handful of counts. In nucleotides, the CDR3 is TGTGCCAGCAGAGTTAGCGGATCAGATACGCAGTATTTT. Translated: CASRVSGSDTQYF. This rearrangement joins TRBV3-1 to TRBJ2-3; perhaps TRBD2 as D (6 bases). V was shortened by 6 bases and J by 4 bases, with 11 bases between the two germline ends. CDR1 is LGHDT and CDR2 is YNNKEL in the germline V gene (reference sequence). The CDR3 totals 13 residues.

This clonotype was picked up a small number of times. The V gene is TRBV10-3, the J gene TRBJ2-2; D not certain. In germline, CDR1 is ENHRY, CDR2 SYGVKD. Trimming took off 7 bases at V and 4 bases at J, with 16 bases between the two ends. The CDR3 has 15 residues. This chain's CDR3 is CAIMGNWQATGELFF. The CDR3 DNA is TGTGCCATCATGGGGAACTGGCAAGCCACCGGGGAGCTGTTTTTT.

The chain employs TRBV20-1 and TRBJ2-2; 15 nucleotides agree with TRBD2. The CDR3 extends over 19 amino acids. The germline V gene has CDR1 DFQATT and CDR2 SNEGSKA (reference sequence). The V segment lost 5 bases and the J segment 2 bases; nucleotides outside the gene matches: 12. DNA for the CDR3: TGCAGTGCTGACCCGGGACTAGCGGGAGGCGGGGGTAACACCGGGGAGCTGTTTTTT. Its protein product is CSADPGLAGGGGNTGELFF.

This clonotype appeared many times. The V and J genes are TRBV7-2 and TRBJ2-1, with 9 bases aligning to TRBD2. V lost 4 bases to trimming and J lost 4 bases; unmatched junction nucleotides: 2. The CDR3 spans 14 residues. The germline V gene has CDR1 SGHTA and CDR2 FQGNSA. The CDR3 coding sequence is TGTGCCAGCAGCTCTACTAGCGGGTACAATGAGCAGTTCTTC. Protein: CASSSTSGYNEQFF.